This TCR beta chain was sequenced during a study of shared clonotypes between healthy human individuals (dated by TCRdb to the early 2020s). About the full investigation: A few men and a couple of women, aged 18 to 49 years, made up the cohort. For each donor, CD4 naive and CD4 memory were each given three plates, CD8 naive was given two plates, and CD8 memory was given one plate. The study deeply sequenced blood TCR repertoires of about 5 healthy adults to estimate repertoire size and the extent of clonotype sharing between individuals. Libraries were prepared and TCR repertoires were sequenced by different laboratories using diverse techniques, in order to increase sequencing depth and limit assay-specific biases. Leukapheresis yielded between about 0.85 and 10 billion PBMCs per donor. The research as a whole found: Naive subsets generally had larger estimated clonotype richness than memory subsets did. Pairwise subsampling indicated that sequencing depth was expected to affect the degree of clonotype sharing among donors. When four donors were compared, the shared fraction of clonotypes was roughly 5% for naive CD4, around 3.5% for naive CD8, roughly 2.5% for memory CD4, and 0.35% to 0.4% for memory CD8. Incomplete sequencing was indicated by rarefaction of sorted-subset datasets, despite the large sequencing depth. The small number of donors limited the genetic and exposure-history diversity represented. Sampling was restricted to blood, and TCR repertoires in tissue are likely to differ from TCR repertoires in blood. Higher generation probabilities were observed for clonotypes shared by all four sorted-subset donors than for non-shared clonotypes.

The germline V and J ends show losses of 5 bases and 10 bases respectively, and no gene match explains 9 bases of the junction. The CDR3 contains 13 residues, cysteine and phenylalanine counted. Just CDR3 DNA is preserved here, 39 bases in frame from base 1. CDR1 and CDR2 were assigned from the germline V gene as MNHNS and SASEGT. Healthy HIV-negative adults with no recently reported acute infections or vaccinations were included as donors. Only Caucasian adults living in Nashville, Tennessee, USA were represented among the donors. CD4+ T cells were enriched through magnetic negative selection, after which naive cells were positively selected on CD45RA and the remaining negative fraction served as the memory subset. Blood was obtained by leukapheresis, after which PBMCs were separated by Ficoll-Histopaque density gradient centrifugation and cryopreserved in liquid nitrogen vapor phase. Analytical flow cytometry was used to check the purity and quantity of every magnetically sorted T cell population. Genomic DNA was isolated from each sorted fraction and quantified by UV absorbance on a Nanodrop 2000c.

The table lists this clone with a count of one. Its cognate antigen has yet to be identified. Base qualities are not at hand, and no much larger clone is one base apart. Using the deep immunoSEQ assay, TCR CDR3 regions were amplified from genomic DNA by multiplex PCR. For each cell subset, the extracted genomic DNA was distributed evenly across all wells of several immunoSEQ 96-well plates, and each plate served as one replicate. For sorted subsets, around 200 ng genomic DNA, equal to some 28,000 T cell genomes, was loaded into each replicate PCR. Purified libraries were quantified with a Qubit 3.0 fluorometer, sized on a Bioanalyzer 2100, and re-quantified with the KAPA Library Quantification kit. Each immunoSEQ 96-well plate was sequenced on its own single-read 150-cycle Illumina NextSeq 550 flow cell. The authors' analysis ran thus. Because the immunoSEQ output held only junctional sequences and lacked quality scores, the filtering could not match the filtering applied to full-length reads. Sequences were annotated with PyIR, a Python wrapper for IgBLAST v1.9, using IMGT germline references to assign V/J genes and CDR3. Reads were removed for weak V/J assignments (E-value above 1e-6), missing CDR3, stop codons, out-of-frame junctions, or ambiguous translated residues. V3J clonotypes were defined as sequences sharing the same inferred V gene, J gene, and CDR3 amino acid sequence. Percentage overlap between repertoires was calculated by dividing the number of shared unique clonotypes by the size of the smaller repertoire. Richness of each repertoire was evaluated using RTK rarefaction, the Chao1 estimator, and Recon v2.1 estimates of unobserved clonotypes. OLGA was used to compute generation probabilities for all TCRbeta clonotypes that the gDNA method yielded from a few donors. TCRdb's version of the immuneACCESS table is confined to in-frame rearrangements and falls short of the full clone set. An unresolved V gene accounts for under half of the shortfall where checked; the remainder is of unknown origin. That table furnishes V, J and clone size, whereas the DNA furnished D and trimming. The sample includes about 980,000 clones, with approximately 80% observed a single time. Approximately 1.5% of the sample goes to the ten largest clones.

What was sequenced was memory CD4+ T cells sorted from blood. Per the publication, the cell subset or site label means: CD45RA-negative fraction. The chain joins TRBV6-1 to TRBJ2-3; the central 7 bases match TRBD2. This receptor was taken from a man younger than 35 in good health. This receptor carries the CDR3 CASSSPGLPAQYF. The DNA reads TGTGCCAGCAGTTCTCCGGGACTACCCGCGCAGTATTTT.